The TCR beta chain described here comes from a study of shared clonotypes between healthy human individuals. General observations from the study: Four donors shared approximately 5% of their naive CD4 clonotypes.

Germline CDR1 is MNHNS and CDR2 is SASEGT. This CDR3 is 15 amino acids long. V was shortened by 6 bases and J by 5 bases, with 16 bases between the two germline ends. Concerning this clone itself: Antigen: not known.

Only in-frame clones appear in the TCRdb table, and some are missing; sequencing was by immunoSEQ multiplex PCR. The sample lists approximately 2.4 million clones; almost 96% were seen once. Input material: naive CD4+ T cells sorted from blood. As for subset: CD45RA+ positively selected. The receptor's source is a man aged 18 to 35 in good health. The chain joins TRBV6-1 to TRBJ1-4; D is perhaps TRBD1 (5 bases). The CDR3 loop reads CASSLSRDENEKLFF. The CDR3, as DNA: TGTGCCAGCAGCCTTAGCCGGGACGAAAATGAAAAACTGTTTTTT.